Listed below are T cell receptor beta chains from one sample, sequenced in a study of cytomegalovirus exposure and HLA in healthy donors. Profiled with immunoSEQ multiplex PCR; TCRdb holds only in-frame clones, not every one. The sample records 35,000 to 55,000 clones, less than 75% being singletons. Sequenced: PBMCs. The receptors stem from a man in his 60s in good health and CMV-seropositive. The CDR3 runs from the conserved cysteine through the conserved F or W. The order of the fields is CDR3 protein, CDR3 DNA, clone size, D gene, J gene, V gene. The D gene is left open where the match is weak. Rows may omit the clone size; those that give it use once, few, many or a size class.

CAIASGNQPQHF	TGTGCCATCGCCTCGGGCAATCAGCCCCAGCATTTT	-	-	TRBJ1-5	TRBV10-3
CASSPEGAGTDTQYF	TGTGCCAGCAGCCCGGAGGGGGCTGGCACAGATACGCAGTATTTT	-	-	TRBJ2-3	TRBV6-1
CASSATGTGGPNEKLFF	TGTGCCAGCAGCGCAACCGGGACAGGGGGCCCTAATGAAAAACTGTTTTTT	-	TRBD1	TRBJ1-4	TRBV7-9
CASSLGRFGDQPQHF	TGTGCCAGCAGCTTAGGGAGGTTTGGGGATCAGCCCCAGCATTTT	few	-	TRBJ1-5	TRBV7-9
CAWAPRVTSQTQYF	TGTGCCTGGGCCCCCAGGGTGACTTCACAGACCCAGTACTTC	-	-	TRBJ2-5	TRBV30
CASSQDPLDSNTDTQYF	TGCGCCAGCAGCCAAGATCCCCTGGACAGTAACACAGATACGCAGTATTTT	-	-	TRBJ2-3	TRBV4-3
CASSQVQSYEQYF	TGCGCCAGCAGCCAAGTACAATCCTACGAGCAGTACTTC	few	-	TRBJ2-7	TRBV4-1
CASRPHKDRANEQFF	TGTGCCAGCAGACCCCATAAAGACAGGGCCAATGAGCAGTTCTTC	-	TRBD1	TRBJ2-1	TRBV6-6
CAISEPGQGTSYEQYF	TGTGCCATCAGTGAACCGGGACAGGGGACGTCCTACGAGCAGTACTTC	-	TRBD1	TRBJ2-7	TRBV10-3
CASSTGLAADTQYF	TGTGCCAGCAGCACGGGACTAGCGGCAGATACGCAGTATTTT	-	TRBD2	TRBJ2-3	TRBV5-4
CAISELSSGLPTYEQYF	TGTGCCATCAGTGAGTTGTCTAGCGGGCTACCTACCTACGAGCAGTACTTC	-	TRBD2	TRBJ2-7	TRBV10-3
CASSGASGTGGTQYF	TGTGCCAGCAGTGGGGCTAGCGGAACGGGGGGTACGCAGTATTTT	-	TRBD2	TRBJ2-3	TRBV6-5
CASSLAGEGLTGELFF	TGTGCCAGCAGCTTAGCGGGAGAGGGGCTCACCGGGGAGCTGTTTTTT	-	TRBD2	TRBJ2-2	TRBV9
CASSMGLPKETQYF	TGTGCCAGTAGTATGGGACTACCAAAAGAGACCCAGTACTTC	-	TRBD2	TRBJ2-5	TRBV19
CASKPGDGFEQFF	TGTGCCAGTAAGCCAGGGGACGGGTTTGAGCAGTTCTTC	-	-	TRBJ2-1	TRBV19
CASSLEGGRNQPQHF	TGTGCCAGCAGCCTCGAGGGCGGTCGTAATCAGCCCCAGCATTTT	-	-	TRBJ1-5	TRBV7-2